This T cell receptor beta chain was captured by sequencing in a study of blood T cell repertoires in COVID-19. Study as a whole: Some COVID-19 samples were acute and others convalescent; all came from the United States, Italy and Spain. T cells, B-cell-depleted T cells, or PBMCs supplied cDNA or gDNA.

V lost 5 bases to trimming and J lost 4 bases, with 9 bases between them. This CDR3 is 13 amino acids long. Germline CDR1 is MDHEN and CDR2 is SYDVKM. In the source study's methods: Reference gene primer amplification gave nucleated cell count estimates. Here immunoSEQ multiplex PCR was the method, and the copy in TCRdb shows in-frame clones only, minus some. The D gene and trimming were derived from the DNA, and the V and J assignments and clone size from that table. The sample includes more than 400,000 clones, around 85% of them seen just once. The source material was peripheral blood. The TCR comes from a human donor in a cohort sampled during active COVID-19. The chain uses TRBV28 and TRBJ1-5, with D perhaps matching TRBD1 (6 bases). CDR3 nucleotides: TGTGCCAGCAGTAAGGACAGTAATCAGCCCCAGCATTTT. Its protein is CASSKDSNQPQHF.